This TCR beta chain originates from a study of response to subunit inactivated influenza vaccine. From the RT-PCR reads, TCRdb called clonotypes with MiXCR, one entry per CDR3 protein. The table lists approximately 700,000 distinct CDR3 sequences, over 11% of them singletons. The table lists this clonotype with a few counts. The input for sequencing was PBMCs from blood, taken roughly 2 weeks before vaccination. This sequence originates from a man in his fifties or sixties who received an inactivated influenza vaccine.

CDR3 sequence: CASSLSQGLLQYF. For the CDR3, the DNA is TGTGCCAGCAGTTTATCGCAGGGGCTCTTGCAGTATTTT. This chain uses TRBV27 with TRBJ2-3; the D gene is possibly TRBD1 (6 bases). Germline V gives CDR1 MNHEY, CDR2 SMNVEV (reference sequence). The CDR3 spans 13 residues. V gave up 0 bases and J gave up 11 bases, with 12 bases separating them.